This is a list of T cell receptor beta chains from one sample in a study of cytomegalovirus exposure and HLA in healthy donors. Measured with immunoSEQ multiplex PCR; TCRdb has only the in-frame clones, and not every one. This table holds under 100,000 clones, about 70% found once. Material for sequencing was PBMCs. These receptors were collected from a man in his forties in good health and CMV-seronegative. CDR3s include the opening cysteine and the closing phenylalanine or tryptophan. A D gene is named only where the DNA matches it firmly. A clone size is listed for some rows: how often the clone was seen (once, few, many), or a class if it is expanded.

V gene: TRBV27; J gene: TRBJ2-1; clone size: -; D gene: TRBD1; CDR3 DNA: TGTGCCAGCAGTCCCTACCCCAGACAGGGTTGGAATGAGCAGTTCTTC; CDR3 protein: CASSPYPRQGWNEQFF
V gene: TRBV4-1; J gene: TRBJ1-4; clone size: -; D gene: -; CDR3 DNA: TGCGCCAGCAGTCCGGAGCCAACTAATGAAAAACTGTTTTTT; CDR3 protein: CASSPEPTNEKLFF
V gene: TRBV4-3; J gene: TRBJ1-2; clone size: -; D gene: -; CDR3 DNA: TGCGCCAGCAGCCAAGTTCCTTCACCGCGGGACGGCTACACCTTC; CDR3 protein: CASSQVPSPRDGYTF
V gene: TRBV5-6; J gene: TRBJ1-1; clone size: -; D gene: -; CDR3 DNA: TGTGCCAGCAGAATTACAGGGCTTAACCGTGAAGCTTTCTTT; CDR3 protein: CASRITGLNREAFF
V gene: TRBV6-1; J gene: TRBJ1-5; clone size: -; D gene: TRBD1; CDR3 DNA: TGTGCCAGTGAACAGGGGGGGAGCAATCAGCCCCAGCATTTT; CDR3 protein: CASEQGGSNQPQHF
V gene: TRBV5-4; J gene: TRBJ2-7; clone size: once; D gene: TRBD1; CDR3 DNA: TGTGCCAGCAGCTTAACGGGACAGGGTGGACACGAGCAGTACTTC; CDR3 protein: CASSLTGQGGHEQYF
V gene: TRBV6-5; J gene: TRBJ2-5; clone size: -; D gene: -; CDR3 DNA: TGTGCCAGCGGCCATAAGAGGGAGACCCAGTACTTC; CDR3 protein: CASGHKRETQYF
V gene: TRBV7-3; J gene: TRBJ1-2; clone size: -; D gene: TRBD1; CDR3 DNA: TGTGCCAGCAGCCCAAAGGGACAGGTGAACGCTACCTTC; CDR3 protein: CASSPKGQVNATF
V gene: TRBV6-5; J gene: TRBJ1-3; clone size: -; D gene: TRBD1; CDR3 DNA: TGTGCCAGCAGTTACGAGGAGGGGGCTGACATATATTTT; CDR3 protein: CASSYEEGADIYF
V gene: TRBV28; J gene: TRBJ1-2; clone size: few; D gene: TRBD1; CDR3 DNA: TGTGCCAGCAGCAGACAGGGAGATGGCTACACCTTC; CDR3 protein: CASSRQGDGYTF
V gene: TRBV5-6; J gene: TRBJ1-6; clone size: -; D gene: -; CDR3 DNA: TGTGCCAGCAGAACAGGGTATTCACCCCTCCACTTT; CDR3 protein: CASRTGYSPLHF
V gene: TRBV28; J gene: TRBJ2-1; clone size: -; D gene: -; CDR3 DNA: TGTGCCAGCACCTCGGGACTGCACTCCTACAATGAGCAGTTCTTC; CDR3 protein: CASTSGLHSYNEQFF